One sample yielded the 10 T cell receptor beta chains listed below, sequenced in a study of cytotoxic CD8 clonotypes in ibrutinib-treated CLL. Profiled with immunoSEQ multiplex PCR; TCRdb holds only in-frame clones, not every one. Altogether some 58,000 clones are present, about three quarters being singletons, with the ten largest covering 40% to 45%. Specimen: PBMCs, collected after 12 months of ibrutinib treatment. These receptors all come from a human donor with chronic lymphocytic leukemia.

This clone was found once. This chain joins TRBV15 and TRBJ2-3, with D maybe TRBD2 (5 bases). CDR3 length: 16 residues. The ends were cut back, 1 base at V and 2 bases at J, with 13 bases in the middle. CDR1 is LNHNV and CDR2 is YYDKDF in the germline V gene (reference sequence). Here the CDR3 DNA reads TGTGCCACCAGCAGAGGAGGTGAGCGGTACACAGATACGCAGTATTTT. It is translated as CATSRGGERYTDTQYF.

The V gene is TRBV19, the J gene TRBJ2-5; TRBD2 agrees at 10 bases. From germline, CDR1 is LNHDA and CDR2 SQIVND (reference sequence). The CDR3 has 15 residues. Losses at the gene ends were 6 bases for V and 5 bases for J; bases not matched to a gene: 9. The CDR3, as DNA: TGTGCCAGTAGCCAAGCGGGAGGGCCGGGGGAGACCCAGTACTTC. It is translated as CASSQAGGPGETQYF.

The gene calls are TRBV27 and TRBJ2-7; TRBD2 aligns across 14 bases. The CDR3 has 15 residues. Germline V gives CDR1 MNHEY, CDR2 SMNVEV (reference sequence). J was trimmed by 3 bases and V by 6 bases; bases with no gene match: 4. The CDR3 here is CASSLGLAGGYEQYF. The DNA for the CDR3 is TGTGCCAGCAGCCTTGGACTAGCGGGAGGCTACGAGCAGTACTTC.

The rearrangement uses TRBV9 and TRBJ2-1; maybe TRBD1 (6 bases). Germline V gene data show CDR1 as SGDLS and CDR2 as YYNGEE. Trimming stripped 4 bases from V and 0 bases from J, with 11 bases between. The CDR3 has 15 residues. The CDR3, as DNA: TGTGCCAGCAGCTTGACAGGTAGCTCCTACAATGAGCAGTTCTTC. As protein: CASSLTGSSYNEQFF. Using reference TRBV9 and TRBJ2-1 for the parts outside the CDR3, the full variable domain is DSGVTQTPKHLITATGQRVTLRCSPRSGDLSVYWYQQSLDQGLQFLIQYYNGEERAKGNILERFSAQQFPDLHSELNLSSLELGDSALYFCASSLTGSSYNEQFFGPGTRLTVL.

This clone was seen just once. The gene calls are TRBV28 and TRBJ2-2; either TRBD1 or TRBD2 may fit D (5 bases each). CDR1 MDHEN and CDR2 SYDVKM come from the germline V gene. Trimming left V 7 bases short and J 1 base short, with 7 bases between. The length of the CDR3 is 13 residues. The CDR3 here is CASNGGNTGELFF. The CDR3 DNA reads as TGTGCCAGCAATGGGGGGAACACCGGGGAGCTGTTTTTT. Drawing the rest from reference TRBV28 and TRBJ2-2, the complete variable domain is DVKVTQSSRYLVKRTGEKVFLECVQDMDHENMFWYRQDPGLGLRLIYFSYDVKMKEKGDIPEGYSVSREKKERFSLILESASTNQTSMYLCASNGGNTGELFFGEGSRLTVL.

CDR3 nucleotide sequence: TGTGCCAGCAGCTTAGCGGGGCACAGGGACAATGAGCAGTTCTTC. It yields the protein CASSLAGHRDNEQFF. The chain recombines TRBV11-1 with TRBJ2-1; D might be TRBD1 (6 bases). Germline CDR1 and CDR2: SGHAT and FQDESV (reference sequence). CDR3 length: 15 amino acids. Trimming removed 0 bases at V and 5 bases at J, with 11 bases between.

This chain links TRBV14 with TRBJ2-5; weak D call: TRBD1 (6 bases). Trimming cost V 4 bases and J 0 bases, with 15 bases left between them. This CDR3 has 16 residues. CDR1 is SGHDN, CDR2 FVKESK, per germline. The CDR3 DNA reads TGTGCCAGCAGCCTCCTGGGGCAGGGGTACCAAGAGACCCAGTACTTC. Its translation is CASSLLGQGYQETQYF.

The chain couples TRBV7-2 to TRBJ2-7; D gene ambiguous. The CDR3 extends over 12 amino acids. In germline, CDR1 is SGHTA, CDR2 FQGNSA. The V end was cut by 1 base, the J end by 3 bases, with 4 bases between. For the CDR3, the DNA is TGTGCCAGCAGCTTAGACCACTACGAGCAGTACTTC. It yields the protein CASSLDHYEQYF.

This clone came up a few times. The chain employs TRBV5-4 and TRBJ1-2, with a weak D call TRBD1 (5 bases). The CDR3 length is 12 residues. V dropped 0 bases and J dropped 9 bases, with 9 bases sitting between them. Germline CDR1 SGHNT, CDR2 YYREEE (reference sequence). The chain's CDR3 is CASSLGLGRYTF. The CDR3 DNA reads as TGTGCCAGCAGCTTGGGTCTGGGGCGCTACACCTTC.

CDR3 loop: CASAWDRVKNTGELFF. The CDR3 bases are TGCGCCAGCGCGTGGGACAGGGTAAAGAACACCGGGGAGCTGTTTTTT. The chain employs TRBV10-1 and TRBJ2-2; 9 nucleotides agree with TRBD1. CDR1 and CDR2 (germline): WNHNN, SYGVQD (reference sequence). V shed 8 bases, J shed 1 base, and the junction held 8 bases outside the gene matches. The CDR3 totals 16 residues.